This T cell receptor (beta chain) emerged from a study of cytomegalovirus exposure and HLA in healthy donors. Overall study findings and caveats: Generally TCR sequences proved uncommon, though certain public TCRs appeared in numerous donors. The study labeled 150 or so TCR beta chains cytomegalovirus-associated. A later analysis reportedly found fewer N-insertions in an Asian-associated ancestry cluster than the roughly 670-donor mean. Earlier results showed most TCR beta V segments being productive about 87% or about 30% of the time.

Worth noting for this clone: Its cognate antigen is unknown.

V was clipped by 6 bases and J by 9 bases; unmatched bases: 18. The CDR3 loop spans 17 amino acids. From germline, CDR1 is MNHEY and CDR2 SMNVEV (reference sequence). Primers included in the PCR were 60 Vbeta and 13 Jbeta primers. TCRdb's table, derived via immunoSEQ multiplex PCR, lists solely in-frame clones and lacks some. This table holds about 55,000 clones, about four fifths found once. The J gene is TRBJ1-5, the V gene TRBV27; 9 nucleotides align to TRBD1. This TCR derives from a female donor in good health and CMV-seronegative. The sample comprised PBMCs. The CDR3 DNA follows: TGTGCCAGCAGGAGACGAACAGGGGGCAGTAACAACCGGCCCCAGCATTTT. This encodes CASRRRTGGSNNRPQHF.